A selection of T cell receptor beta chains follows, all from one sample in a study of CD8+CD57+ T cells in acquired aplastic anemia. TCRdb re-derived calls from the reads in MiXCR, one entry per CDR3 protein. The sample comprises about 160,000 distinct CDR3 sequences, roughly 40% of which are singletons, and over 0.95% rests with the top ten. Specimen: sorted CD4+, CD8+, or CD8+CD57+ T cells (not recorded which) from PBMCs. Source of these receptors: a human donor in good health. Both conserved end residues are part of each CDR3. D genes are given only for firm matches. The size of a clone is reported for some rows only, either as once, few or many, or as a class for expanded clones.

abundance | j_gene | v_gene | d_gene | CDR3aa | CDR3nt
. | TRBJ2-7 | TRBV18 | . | CASSPLLDSYEQYF | TGTGCCAGCTCACCACTCTTAGACTCCTACGAGCAGTACTTC
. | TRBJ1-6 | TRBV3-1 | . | CASSQLLGRGGDSPLHF | TGTGCCAGCAGCCAACTCCTCGGACGGGGTGGCGATTCACCCCTCCACTTT
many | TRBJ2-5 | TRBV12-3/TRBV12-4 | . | CASSLAPGKLGTQYF | TGTGCCAGCAGTTTAGCACCAGGGAAACTTGGGACCCAGTACTTC
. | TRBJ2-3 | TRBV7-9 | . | CASEASGTDTQYF | TGTGCCAGCGAGGCTAGCGGCACAGATACGCAGTATTTT
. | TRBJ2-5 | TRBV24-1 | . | CATGVRNQETQYF | TGTGCCACCGGGGTACGGAACCAAGAGACCCAGTACTTC
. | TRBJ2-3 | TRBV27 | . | CASRKRDLLTALTDTQYF | TGTGCCAGCAGAAAACGGGACCTACTCACCGCCCTCACAGATACGCAGTATTTT
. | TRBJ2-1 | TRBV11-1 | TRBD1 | CASSFDTDRGDEQFF | TGTGCCAGCAGCTTCGATACCGACAGGGGTGATGAGCAGTTCTTC
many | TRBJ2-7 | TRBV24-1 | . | CATSGTGTGRDEQYF | TGTGCCACCAGTGGTACGGGTACAGGGAGGGACGAGCAGTACTTC
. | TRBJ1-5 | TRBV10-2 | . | CASSESKHHNQPQHF | TGCGCCAGCAGTGAGTCGAAGCATCACAATCAGCCCCAGCATTTT
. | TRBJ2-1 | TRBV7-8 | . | CASSGRTHDNNEQFF | TGTGCCAGCAGCGGACGGACTCACGACAACAATGAGCAGTTCTTC
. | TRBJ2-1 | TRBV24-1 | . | CATSNNTGNEQFF | TGTGCCACCAGTAACAACACGGGCAATGAGCAGTTCTTC
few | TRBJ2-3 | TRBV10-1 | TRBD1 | CASVEDRGSSDTQYF | TGCGCCAGCGTGGAAGACAGGGGGTCCTCAGATACGCAGTATTTT
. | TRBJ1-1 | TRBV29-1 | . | CSVVVLRTTTEAFF | TGCAGCGTTGTAGTACTGAGGACAACGACTGAAGCTTTCTTT
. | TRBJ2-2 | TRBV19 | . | CASSIGGAGELFF | TGTGCCAGTAGTATAGGGGGGGCCGGGGAGCTGTTTTTT
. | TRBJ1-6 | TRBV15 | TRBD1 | CATSRDRQGDSPLHF | TGTGCCACCAGCAGAGATCGACAGGGTGATTCACCCCTCCACTTT
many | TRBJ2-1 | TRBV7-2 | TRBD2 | CASSLVGAASGRRNEQFF | TGTGCCAGCAGCTTAGTAGGTGCGGCTAGCGGGAGGAGGAATGAGCAGTTCTTC
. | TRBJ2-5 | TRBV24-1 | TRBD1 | CATSDSQGGLETQYF | TGTGCCACCAGTGATTCGCAAGGGGGCCTAGAGACCCAGTACTTC
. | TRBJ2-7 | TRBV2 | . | CASSVGLSAYEQYF | TGTGCCAGCAGTGTAGGACTATCAGCCTACGAGCAGTACTTC
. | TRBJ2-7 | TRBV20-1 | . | CSAKEGPRVGEQYF | TGCAGTGCTAAGGAGGGACCCAGGGTTGGGGAGCAGTACTTC
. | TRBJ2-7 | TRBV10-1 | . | CASNLRDGDYEQYF | TGCGCCAGCAACCTCCGGGACGGAGACTACGAGCAGTACTTC
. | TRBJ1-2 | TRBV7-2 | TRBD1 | CASSPEGAYGYTF | TGTGCCAGCTCACCAGAGGGGGCTTATGGCTACACCTTC
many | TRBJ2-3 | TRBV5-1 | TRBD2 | CASSLSSGRGDTQYF | TGCGCCAGCAGCCTGTCTAGCGGGAGAGGGGATACGCAGTATTTT
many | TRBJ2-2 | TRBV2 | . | CASRKDVTGELFF | TGTGCCAGCAGGAAGGACGTCACCGGGGAGCTGTTTTTT
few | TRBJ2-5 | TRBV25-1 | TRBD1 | CASSLRDSRETQYF | TGTGCCAGCAGTCTACGGGACAGTAGAGAGACCCAGTACTTC
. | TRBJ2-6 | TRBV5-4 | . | CASSPGSGANVLTF | TGTGCCAGCAGCCCAGGCTCTGGGGCCAACGTCCTGACTTTC
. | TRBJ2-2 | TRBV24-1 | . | CATSTQGAGELFF | TGTGCCACCAGTACACAGGGTGCCGGGGAGCTGTTTTTT
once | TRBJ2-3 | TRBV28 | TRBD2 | CASSTSGWTSGKDTQYF | TGTGCCAGCAGTACCTCGGGGTGGACTAGCGGCAAAGATACGCAGTATTTT
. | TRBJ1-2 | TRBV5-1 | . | CASSFDAACGGYTF | TGCGCCAGCAGCTTCGACGCGGCCTGTGGAGGCTACACCTTC
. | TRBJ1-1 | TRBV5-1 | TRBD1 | CASSPRTGYTEAFF | TGCGCCAGCAGCCCCCGGACAGGATACACTGAAGCTTTCTTT
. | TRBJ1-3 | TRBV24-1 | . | CATSDPGRTGNTIYF | TGTGCCACCAGTGATCCGGGACGTACCGGGAACACCATATATTTT
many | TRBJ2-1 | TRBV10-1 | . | CASSFQGSTTEQFF | TGCGCCAGCAGTTTCCAGGGATCGACAACGGAGCAGTTCTTC
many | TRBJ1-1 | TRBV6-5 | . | CASNLPNTEAFF | TGTGCCAGCAACCTCCCCAACACTGAAGCTTTCTTT
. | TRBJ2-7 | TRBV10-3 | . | CAISEGSSSYEQYF | TGTGCCATCAGTGAGGGGTCAAGCTCCTACGAGCAGTACTTC
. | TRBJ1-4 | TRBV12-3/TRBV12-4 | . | CASSLATGTNEKLLF | TGTGCCAGCAGTTTAGCGACAGGAACTAATGAAAAACTGCTTTTT
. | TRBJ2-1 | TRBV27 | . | CASSDRPEGNEQFF | TGTGCCAGCAGTGATCGACCTGAGGGGAATGAGCAGTTCTTC